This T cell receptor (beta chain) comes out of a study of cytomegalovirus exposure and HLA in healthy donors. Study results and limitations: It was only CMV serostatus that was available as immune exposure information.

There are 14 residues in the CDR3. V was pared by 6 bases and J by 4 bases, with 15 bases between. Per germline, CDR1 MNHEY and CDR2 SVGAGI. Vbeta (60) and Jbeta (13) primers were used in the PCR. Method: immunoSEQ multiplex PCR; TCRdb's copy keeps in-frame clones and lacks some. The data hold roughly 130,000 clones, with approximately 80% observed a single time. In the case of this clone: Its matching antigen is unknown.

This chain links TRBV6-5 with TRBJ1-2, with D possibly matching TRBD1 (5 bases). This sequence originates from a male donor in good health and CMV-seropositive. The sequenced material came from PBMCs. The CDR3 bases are TGTGCCAGCAGCCCCGTCCCAGGGATCTATGGCTACACCTTC. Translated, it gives CASSPVPGIYGYTF.